The 30 T cell receptor beta chains below were found in one sample sequenced in a study of T cells in Graves' hyperthyroidism and ophthalmopathy. The source material, RNA transcripts, was used to amplify TCR beta CDR3 regions. Carried out on the TCR CDR3, a first-round RT-PCR used the HTBI primer set. TCRdb processed the multiplex PCR reads anew with MiXCR; each CDR3 protein has one entry. This table holds a few hundred thousand distinct CDR3 sequences, over 12% found once. Sequencing was performed on blood. These receptors came from an older woman with Graves' ophthalmopathy.

The genes are TRBV9 and TRBJ1-3, with D possibly matching TRBD1 (5 bases). CDR3 length: 15 residues. V was trimmed by 3 bases and J by 1 base, leaving 11 bases between them. CDR1 is SGDLS and CDR2 is YYNGEE in the germline V gene. The CDR3 DNA follows: TGTGCCAGCAGCGGGGACGGGAGATCTGGAAACACCATATATTTT. Its protein product is CASSGDGRSGNTIYF.

At least ten counts were recorded for this clonotype. The DNA of the CDR3 is TGTGCCAGCAGACCCACATCCGCCGGGGAGCTGTTTTTT. It translates to CASRPTSAGELFF. This chain joins TRBV12-3 or TRBV12-4 and TRBJ2-2, with D uncertain. This CDR3 is 13 amino acids long. V lost 6 bases and J lost 6, with 11 bases in between.

This clonotype was found many times. The chain couples TRBV3-1 to TRBJ2-7; D not resolved. The V end lost 4 bases, the J end lost 2 bases, and 9 bases lay between the germline ends. The V gene's germline CDR1 is LGHDT and CDR2 YNNKEL (reference sequence). The CDR3 sequence is 13 residues long. CDR3 DNA sequence: TGTGCCAGCAGCCGGCAGCCCGCCTACGAGCAGTACTTC. This encodes CASSRQPAYEQYF.

This clonotype was found many times. The chain couples TRBV24-1 to TRBJ2-1; D may be TRBD1 (6 bases). The CDR3 sequence is 15 residues long. Germline values: CDR1 KGHDR, CDR2 SFDVKD. V was clipped by 5 bases and J by 4 bases, with 14 bases between them. The CDR3 nucleotides are TGTGCCACCAGTGCAGGGGATTTTTATTACAATGAGCAGTTCTTC. Amino acid sequence: CATSAGDFYYNEQFF.

There are many counts of this clonotype. The gene calls are TRBV12-3 or TRBV12-4 and TRBJ1-6, with TRBD1 as a possible D gene (6 bases). Trimming stripped 6 bases from V and 7 bases from J, with 7 bases between. The CDR3 sequence is 12 residues long. The CDR3 is CASRTGNSPLHF. The CDR3 DNA reads as TGTGCCAGCAGAACAGGGAATTCACCCCTCCACTTT.

The table lists this clonotype with many counts. The V call is TRBV7-8, the J call TRBJ2-5; tentatively, D is TRBD1 (5 bases). The V gene's germline CDR1 is SGHVS and CDR2 FQNEAQ. Trimming took off 2 bases at V and 5 bases at J, with 12 bases between the two ends. This CDR3 spans 14 amino acids. The CDR3 DNA is TGTGCCAGCAGCTTAATTATAGGGGCGGAGACCCAGTACTTC. Amino acid sequence: CASSLIIGAETQYF.

This clonotype came up many times. CDR3 loop: CASSLGTGAIQETQYF. In nucleotides, the CDR3 is TGTGCCAGCAGCCTCGGGACAGGGGCGATCCAAGAGACCCAGTACTTC. V gene TRBV7-2 combines with J gene TRBJ2-5, with TRBD1 identical over 10 bases. The ends lost 5 bases at V and 1 base at J; junction bases unmatched: 7. The length of the CDR3 is 16 residues. Looked up from germline, CDR1 is SGHTA and CDR2 is FQGNSA.

Ten or more counts support this clonotype. The chain couples TRBV12-3 or TRBV12-4 to TRBJ2-2, with D perhaps TRBD2 (6 bases). The length of the CDR3 is 17 residues. Trimming removed 6 bases from V and 4 bases from J, with 21 bases in between. CDR3 amino acids: CASSWAPGIAATGELFF. The CDR3 coding sequence is TGTGCCAGCAGCTGGGCACCAGGGATAGCGGCCACCGGGGAGCTGTTTTTT.

This clonotype was observed a few times. This chain uses TRBV6-1 with TRBJ2-4; possible D gene TRBD2, 6 bases. V was cut by 6 bases and J by 7 bases, with 22 bases left in between. The CDR3 is 16 residues long. The germline gives CDR1 MNHNS, CDR2 SASEGT. The CDR3 region is CASSELASGTLNIQYF. The CDR3 region has the DNA TGTGCCAGCAGCGAACTAGCTTCAGGGACTCTGAACATTCAGTACTTC.

This clonotype was observed many times. The DNA of the CDR3 is TGTGCCAGCTCATGGGACAGCTTACACGAGCAGTACTTC. This encodes CASSWDSLHEQYF. The genes are TRBV18 and TRBJ2-7; 7 bases match TRBD1. The V gene's germline CDR1 is KGHSH and CDR2 LQKENI. CDR3 length: 13 amino acids. Losses at the gene ends were 5 bases for V and 5 bases for J; bases not matched to a gene: 6.

This clonotype was observed at least ten times. J is TRBJ1-2 and V is TRBV3-1, with D unclear. Germline V lookup: CDR1 LGHDT, CDR2 YNNKEL (reference sequence). Trimming pared 4 bases from V and 0 bases from J, leaving 9 bases between. The length of the CDR3 is 14 residues. In DNA, the CDR3 is TGTGCCAGCAGCCCCCGTCTAGCTAACTATGGCTACACCTTC. This sequence encodes CASSPRLANYGYTF.

This clonotype was counted between two and nine times. This sequence joins TRBV19 and TRBJ2-1; D gene uncertain. Germline CDR1 LNHDA, CDR2 SQIVND (reference sequence). V shed 5 bases and J shed 1 base, with 15 bases lying between them. The CDR3 has 16 amino acids. Here the CDR3 reads CASSALGAASYNEQFF. The CDR3 nucleotides are TGTGCCAGTAGTGCCCTTGGAGCTGCTTCCTACAATGAGCAGTTCTTC.

On this clonotype itself: Just one base apart from a much larger clone, this may be a read error. The V gene is TRBV27, the J gene TRBJ2-5; TRBD2 is a possible D gene (6 bases). Germline lookup yields CDR1 MNHEY and CDR2 SMNVEV (reference sequence). The CDR3 sequence is 16 residues long. The CDR3 here is CASSLRWVGGIETRYF. The CDR3 coding sequence is TGTGCCAGCAGTTTACGTTGGGTCGGGGGAATAGAGACCCGGTACTTC.

This clonotype was observed many times. The rearrangement joins TRBV7-2 to TRBJ2-1; TRBD2 matches at 8 bases. The germline CDR1 and CDR2 sequences are SGHTA and FQGNSA. J lost 2 bases, V lost 5 bases, and 5 bases had no gene match. This CDR3 has 15 residues. The CDR3 nucleotides read TGTGCCAGCAGCCGGAGCGGGAGTACCTACAATGAGCAGTTCTTC. This translates into CASSRSGSTYNEQFF.

This clonotype was seen ten or more times. This rearrangement joins TRBV28 to TRBJ2-7; the match to TRBD1 covers 7 bases. The CDR3 is 15 amino acids. Germline CDR1 MDHEN, CDR2 SYDVKM. With 6 bases clipped from V and 0 bases from J, the junction kept 8 bases outside the gene matches. For the CDR3, the DNA is TGTGCCAGCAGCGGGGCCGGGACAGCCTCCTACGAGCAGTACTTC. The encoded protein is CASSGAGTASYEQYF. Drawing the rest from reference TRBV28 and TRBJ2-7, the complete variable domain is DVKVTQSSRYLVKRTGEKVFLECVQDMDHENMFWYRQDPGLGLRLIYFSYDVKMKEKGDIPEGYSVSREKKERFSLILESASTNQTSMYLCASSGAGTASYEQYFGPGTRLTVT.

This chain joins TRBV27 and TRBJ1-1, with D perhaps TRBD1 (5 bases). The CDR3 has 15 residues. The ends were cut back, 7 bases at V and 0 bases at J, with 15 bases in the middle. Germline V gene data show CDR1 as MNHEY and CDR2 as SMNVEV (reference sequence). As DNA, the CDR3 is TGTGCCAGCAAGGTGGGGGAGGGCATGAACACTGAAGCTTTCTTT. Its translation is CASKVGEGMNTEAFF.

This clonotype was observed many times. The chain employs TRBV30 and TRBJ2-3; possibly TRBD2 for D (5 bases). Germline V CDR1 and CDR2: GTSNPN, SVGIG (reference sequence). CDR3 length equals 15 residues. The V gene lost 5 bases and the J gene lost 7 bases, with 22 bases spanning the gap. CDR3: CAWDKYGQEGNTQYF. CDR3 coding DNA: TGTGCCTGGGATAAATACGGCCAAGAGGGAAATACGCAGTATTTT.

This clonotype appeared many times. The chain uses TRBV5-6 and TRBJ2-3; weak D call: TRBD2 (5 bases). From germline, CDR1 is SGHDT and CDR2 YYEEEE. Trimming removed 5 bases from V and 10 bases from J, with 11 bases in between. The CDR3 spans 11 residues. CDR3 nucleotides: TGTGCCAGCAGGGGAACTAGTGCGCAGTATTTT. This codes for CASRGTSAQYF.

CDR3 coding DNA: TGTGCCAGTAGTGCGACTAGCGGGAGGGCCCAGCAGTTCTTC. It translates to CASSATSGRAQQFF. This chain joins TRBV19 and TRBJ2-1; 14 nucleotides agree with TRBD2. The CDR3 runs 14 residues. V lost 5 bases and J lost 11; bases outside the gene matches: 5. Germline V lookup: CDR1 LNHDA, CDR2 SQIVND (reference sequence).

V gene TRBV10-2 combines with J gene TRBJ2-6, with a tentative D call TRBD2 (6 bases). The CDR3 length is 20 residues. Trimming removed 10 bases from V and 0 bases from J, with 28 bases in between. Germline V gene lookup returns CDR1 WSHSY and CDR2 SAAADI. Here the CDR3 DNA reads TGCGCCACCTCCGATGCGGGAACCCAGGCGATTCACTCTGGGGCCAACGTCCTGACTTTC. Translation gives CATSDAGTQAIHSGANVLTF.

As concerns this clonotype: Being one base from a much bigger clone, this may be a read error. The J gene is TRBJ2-1, the V gene TRBV3-1, with D uncertain. There are 12 residues in the CDR3. Germline V gene lookup returns CDR1 LGHDT and CDR2 YNNKEL (reference sequence). V was clipped by 2 bases and J by 10 bases, with 9 bases between them. The CDR3 region is CASSQPDQEQFF. For the CDR3, the DNA is TGTGCCAGCAGCCAACCCGACCAGGAGCAGTTCTTC.

This clonotype was seen repeatedly, ten times or more. V gene TRBV12-5 combines with J gene TRBJ2-4; no definite D call. Trimming left V 1 base short and J 8 bases short, with 12 bases between. The length of the CDR3 is 14 residues. Germline V gives CDR1 LGHNT, CDR2 FRNRAP. This CDR3 is CASGLGQLSYIQYF. CDR3 bases: TGTGCTAGTGGTTTGGGTCAGCTTAGCTACATTCAGTACTTC.

This clonotype came up many times. V usage is TRBV7-9 and J usage is TRBJ2-5, with 9 bases matching TRBD1. CDR1 and CDR2 from the germline V gene are SEHNR and FQNEAQ (reference sequence). After removal of 0 bases from V and 5 bases from J, the junction contained 7 bases not matched to a gene. The CDR3 extends over 16 amino acids. The CDR3 reads CASSLAGTGPRETQYF. Written as DNA, the CDR3 is TGTGCCAGCAGCTTAGCCGGGACAGGGCCTCGGGAGACCCAGTACTTC.

Ten or more counts support this clonotype. The V call is TRBV5-1, the J call TRBJ1-3; a weak D match, TRBD1 (5 bases). Trimming removed 4 bases at V and 4 bases at J, with 15 bases between. The CDR3 spans 15 residues. Germline CDR1 SGHRS, CDR2 YFSETQ. The chain's CDR3 is CASSHDGGTGNTIYF. The CDR3 region has the DNA TGCGCCAGCAGCCACGACGGGGGAACCGGAAACACCATATATTTT.

Ten or more counts support this clonotype. The V gene is TRBV28, the J gene TRBJ1-5, with D maybe TRBD1 (6 bases). The CDR3 length is 16 residues. Trimming pared 5 bases from V and 0 bases from J, leaving 14 bases between. Looked up from germline, CDR1 is MDHEN and CDR2 is SYDVKM. The CDR3 DNA sequence: TGTGCCAGCAGTCTCCTCTACAGGGCTAGCAATCAGCCCCAGCATTTT. Amino acids: CASSLLYRASNQPQHF.

The chain couples TRBV6-1 to TRBJ2-3; possibly TRBD1 for D (5 bases). The CDR3 is made up of 16 amino acids. V was clipped by 6 bases and J by 1 base, with 17 bases between them. Germline V gives CDR1 MNHNS, CDR2 SASEGT. CDR3: CASRARWGSGTDTQYF. The CDR3 nucleotides are TGTGCCAGCAGAGCCCGCTGGGGCAGTGGCACAGATACGCAGTATTTT.

This clonotype was seen repeatedly, ten times or more. The rearrangement links TRBV7-2 to TRBJ2-7; D remains unclear. The CDR3 runs to 14 residues. Trimming pared 2 bases from V and 0 bases from J, leaving 8 bases between. Germline lookup yields CDR1 SGHTA and CDR2 FQGNSA. Here the CDR3 reads CASSLLSSSYEQYF. DNA of the CDR3: TGTGCCAGCAGCTTACTCTCGAGCTCCTACGAGCAGTACTTC.

Of note for this clonotype: This could be a read error, since a much larger clone is one nucleotide away. The chain combines TRBV20-1 with TRBJ2-5; D is possibly TRBD1 (5 bases). Germline CDR1 and CDR2: DFQATT and SNEGSKA (reference sequence). V lost 6 bases to trimming and J lost 5 bases, with 16 bases between them. The CDR3 totals 13 residues. In nucleotides, the CDR3 is TGCAGTGCGAGACAGTTGCCCGGGGAGACCCAGTACTTC. Translated, it gives CSARQLPGETQYF.

About this clonotype itself: A junction boundary mismatches the germline segment, possibly from a read error. The chain has TRBV11-2 and TRBJ2-1, with D possibly matching TRBD1 (6 bases). This CDR3 region has 13 residues. Germline lookup yields CDR1 SGHAT and CDR2 FQNNGV. The CDR3 sequence: CASNLSNRDEQFF. The CDR3 bases are TGTGCCAGCAACTTATCTAACAGGGATGAGCAGTTCTTC.

This clonotype was recorded a few times. The genes are TRBV7-2 and TRBJ1-4, with D tentatively TRBD1 (5 bases). Germline V gene lookup returns CDR1 SGHTA and CDR2 FQGNSA. Trimming shortened V by 0 bases and J by 8 bases, and 13 bases separated the two germline ends. This CDR3 contains 15 residues. CDR3: CASSLAGRRGEKLFF. The CDR3 bases are TGTGCCAGCAGCTTAGCGGGGCGAAGGGGAGAAAAACTGTTTTTT.